Listed below are T cell receptor beta chains from one sample, sequenced in a study of blood T cells in healthy people across ages. TCRdb re-derived calls from the 5' RACE reads in MiXCR, one entry per CDR3 protein. Among about a million distinct CDR3 sequences listed, more than 30% were seen once. Material: blood. The receptors were sampled from a man between 18 and 29 years old in good health. Both conserved end residues are part of each CDR3. The order of the fields is V gene, D gene, clone size, J gene, CDR3 DNA, CDR3 protein. The D gene is left open where the match is weak. A row's size may be missing; if present it is once, few, many or a size class.

TRBV4-1	-	-	TRBJ2-1	TGCGCCAGCAGCCAACCCCTAGGAGGTGGTGAGCAGTTCTTC	CASSQPLGGGEQFF
TRBV7-6	-	few	TRBJ2-5	TGTGCCAGCAGCCCCCAACCTTGGGGAGACGCGCAGTACTTC	CASSPQPWGDAQYF
TRBV5-1	-	many	TRBJ1-6	TGCGCCAGCAGCTCTCAACCTTCGACTACTAATTCACCCCTCCACTTT	CASSSQPSTTNSPLHF
TRBV7-6	-	-	TRBJ2-7	TGTGCCAGCAGCTTAGAGGTAGGGCTGACGGCTTCCTACGAGCAGTACTTC	CASSLEVGLTASYEQYF
TRBV5-5	TRBD1	few	TRBJ1-5	TGTGCCAGCAGCGGAGGGACAGGTAGCAATCAGCCCCAGCATTTT	CASSGGTGSNQPQHF
TRBV7-9	-	few	TRBJ1-4	TGTGCCAGCAGCCCGGGACGTGGGGAAAAACTGTTTTTT	CASSPGRGEKLFF
TRBV7-2	-	few	TRBJ2-1	TGTGCCAGCAGTAACTGGGCGGCACCCGACAATGAGCAGTTCTTC	CASSNWAAPDNEQFF
TRBV7-9	-	few	TRBJ2-1	TGTGCCAGCAGCTTAGTTCTGACTAACTACAATGAGCAGTTCTTC	CASSLVLTNYNEQFF
TRBV12-3/TRBV12-4	-	many	TRBJ1-2	TGTGCCAGCAGTTTCGGGACAAATGGCTACACCTTC	CASSFGTNGYTF
TRBV12-3/TRBV12-4	-	many	TRBJ1-4	TGTGCCAGCAGTTCTCTACAGGGAGAGGAAAAACTGTTTTTT	CASSSLQGEEKLFF
TRBV29-1	-	-	TRBJ2-3	TGCAGCCTCATCCGACCCGTGGGCACAGATACGCAGTATTTT	CSLIRPVGTDTQYF
TRBV15	-	few	TRBJ2-1	TGTGCCACCAGCAGACGGGGCATATACAATGAGCAGTTCTTC	CATSRRGIYNEQFF
TRBV3-1	-	few	TRBJ1-2	TGTGCCAGCAGCCAAGGACAGCCTGCTAACTATGGCTACACCTTC	CASSQGQPANYGYTF
TRBV20-1	-	few	TRBJ1-5	TGCAGTGCGCCAGACTCTTACAATCAGCCCCAGCATTTT	CSAPDSYNQPQHF
TRBV5-1	TRBD1	few	TRBJ1-1	TGCGCCAGCAGTTTCCAACAGGGGATGAGGAACACTGAAGCTTTCTTT	CASSFQQGMRNTEAFF
TRBV28	TRBD1	few	TRBJ1-5	TGTGCCAGCCGACCTCAGGGACAGGATAATCAGCCCCAGCATTTT	CASRPQGQDNQPQHF
TRBV29-1	-	-	TRBJ1-2	TGCAGCGTTGACCGGGGGCTCGGCCATGGCTACACCTTC	CSVDRGLGHGYTF